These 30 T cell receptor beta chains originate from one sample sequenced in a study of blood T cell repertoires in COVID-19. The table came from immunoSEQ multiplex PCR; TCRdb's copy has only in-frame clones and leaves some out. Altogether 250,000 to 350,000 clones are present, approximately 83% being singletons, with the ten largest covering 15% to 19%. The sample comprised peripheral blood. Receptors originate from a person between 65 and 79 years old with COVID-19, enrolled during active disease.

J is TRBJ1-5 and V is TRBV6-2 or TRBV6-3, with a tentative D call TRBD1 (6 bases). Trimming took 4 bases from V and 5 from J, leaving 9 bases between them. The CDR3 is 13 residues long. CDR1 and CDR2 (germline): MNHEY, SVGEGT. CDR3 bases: TGTGCCAGCAGTTCGACAGGACATCAGCCCCAGCATTTT. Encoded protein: CASSSTGHQPQHF.

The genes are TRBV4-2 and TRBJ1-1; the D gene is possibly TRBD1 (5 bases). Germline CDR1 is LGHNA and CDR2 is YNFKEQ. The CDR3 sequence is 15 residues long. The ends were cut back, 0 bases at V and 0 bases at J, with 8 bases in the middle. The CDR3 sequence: CASSQEEGLNTEAFF. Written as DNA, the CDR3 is TGTGCCAGCAGCCAAGAGGAGGGGCTGAACACTGAAGCTTTCTTT.

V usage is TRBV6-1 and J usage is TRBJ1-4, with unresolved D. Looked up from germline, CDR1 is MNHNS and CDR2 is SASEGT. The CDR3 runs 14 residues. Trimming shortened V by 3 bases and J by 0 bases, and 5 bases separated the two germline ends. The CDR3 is CASSDLPTNEKLFF. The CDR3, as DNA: TGTGCCAGCAGTGACCTCCCAACTAATGAAAAACTGTTTTTT.

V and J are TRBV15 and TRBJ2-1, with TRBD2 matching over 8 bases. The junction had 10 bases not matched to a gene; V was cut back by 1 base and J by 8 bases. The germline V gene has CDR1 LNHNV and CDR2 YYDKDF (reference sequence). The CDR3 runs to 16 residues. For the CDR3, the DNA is TGTGCCACCAGCAGAGGACCGTGGGGACTAGGGTATGAGCAGTTCTTC. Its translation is CATSRGPWGLGYEQFF.

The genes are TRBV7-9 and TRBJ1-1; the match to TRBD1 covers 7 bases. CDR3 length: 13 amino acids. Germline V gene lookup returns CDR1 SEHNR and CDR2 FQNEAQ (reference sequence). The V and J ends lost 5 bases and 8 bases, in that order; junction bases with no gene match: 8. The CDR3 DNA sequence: TGTGCCAGCAGCCTCCGGACAGGAGGAGAAGCTTTCTTT. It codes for CASSLRTGGEAFF.

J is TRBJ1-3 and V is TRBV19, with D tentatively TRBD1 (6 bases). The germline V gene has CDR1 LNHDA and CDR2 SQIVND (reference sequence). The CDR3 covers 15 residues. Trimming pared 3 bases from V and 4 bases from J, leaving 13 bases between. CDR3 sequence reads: CASSMGTGSGNTIYF. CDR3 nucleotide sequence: TGTGCCAGTAGTATGGGTACAGGGTCCGGAAACACCATATATTTT. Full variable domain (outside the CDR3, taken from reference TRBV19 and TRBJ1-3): DGGITQSPKYLFRKEGQNVTLSCEQNLNHDAMYWYRQDPGQGLRLIYYSQIVNDFQKGDIAEGYSVSREKKESFPLTVTSAQKNPTAFYLCASSMGTGSGNTIYFGEGSWLTVV.

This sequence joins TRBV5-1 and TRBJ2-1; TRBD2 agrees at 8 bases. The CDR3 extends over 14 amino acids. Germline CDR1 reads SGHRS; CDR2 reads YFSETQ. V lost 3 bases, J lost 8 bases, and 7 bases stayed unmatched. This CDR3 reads CASSSGLAVDEQFF. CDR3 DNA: TGCGCCAGCAGCTCCGGACTAGCAGTCGATGAGCAGTTCTTC.

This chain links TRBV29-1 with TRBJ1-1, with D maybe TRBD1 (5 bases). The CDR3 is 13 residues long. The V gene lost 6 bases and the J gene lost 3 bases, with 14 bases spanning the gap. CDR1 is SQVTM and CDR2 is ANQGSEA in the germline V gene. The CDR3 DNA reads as TGCAGCGTCGAATGGGGCCGCGACACTGAAGCTTTCTTT. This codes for CSVEWGRDTEAFF.

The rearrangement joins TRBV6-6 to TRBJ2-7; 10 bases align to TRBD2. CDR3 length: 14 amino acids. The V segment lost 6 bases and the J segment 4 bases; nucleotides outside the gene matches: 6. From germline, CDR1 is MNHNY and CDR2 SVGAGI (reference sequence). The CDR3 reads CASRRTSGAYEQYF. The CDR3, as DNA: TGTGCCAGCAGACGAACTAGCGGGGCGTACGAGCAGTACTTC.

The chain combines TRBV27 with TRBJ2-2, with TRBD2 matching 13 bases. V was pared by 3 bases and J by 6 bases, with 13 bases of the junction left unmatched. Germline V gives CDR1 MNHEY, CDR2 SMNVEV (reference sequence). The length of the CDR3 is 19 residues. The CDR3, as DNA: TGTGCCAGCAGTTTGGTCGCCACACTAGCGGGAGGGCGCGCCGGGGAGCTGTTTTTT. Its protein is CASSLVATLAGGRAGELFF.

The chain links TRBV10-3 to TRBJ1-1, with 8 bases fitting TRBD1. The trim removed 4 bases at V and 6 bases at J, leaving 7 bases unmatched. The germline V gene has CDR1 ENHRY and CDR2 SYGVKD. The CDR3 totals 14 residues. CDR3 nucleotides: TGTGCCATCAGTGCAGGACAGGGAGCCCCTGAAGCTTTCTTT. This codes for CAISAGQGAPEAFF.

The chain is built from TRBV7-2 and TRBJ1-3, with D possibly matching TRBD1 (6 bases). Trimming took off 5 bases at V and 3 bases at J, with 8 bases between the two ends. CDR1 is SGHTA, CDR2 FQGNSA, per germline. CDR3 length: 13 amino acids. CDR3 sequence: CASSTGFGNTIYF. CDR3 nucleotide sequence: TGTGCCAGCAGCACAGGGTTTGGAAACACCATATATTTT.

The CDR3 nucleotides read TGTGCCAGTAGTTATCAAACAGGGGATAATTCACCCCTCCACTTT. Protein: CASSYQTGDNSPLHF. The rearrangement uses TRBV19 and TRBJ1-6; 7 bases align to TRBD1. The CDR3 totals 15 residues. CDR1 and CDR2 from the germline V gene are LNHDA and SQIVND (reference sequence). After removal of 5 bases from V and 5 bases from J, the junction contained 6 bases not matched to a gene.

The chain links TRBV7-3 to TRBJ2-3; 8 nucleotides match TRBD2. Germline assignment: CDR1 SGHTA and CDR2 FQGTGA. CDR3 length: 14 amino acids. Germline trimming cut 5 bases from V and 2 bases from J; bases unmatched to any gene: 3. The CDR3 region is CASSTSGSTDTQYF. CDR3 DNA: TGTGCCAGCAGCACTAGCGGCTCCACAGATACGCAGTATTTT.

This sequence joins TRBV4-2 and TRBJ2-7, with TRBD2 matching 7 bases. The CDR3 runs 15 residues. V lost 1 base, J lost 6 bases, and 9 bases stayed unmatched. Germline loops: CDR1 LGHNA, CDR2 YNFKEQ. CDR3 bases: TGTGCCAGCAGCCAAGCGGCGGGAGTGGGGTTCGAGCAGTACTTC. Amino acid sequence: CASSQAAGVGFEQYF.

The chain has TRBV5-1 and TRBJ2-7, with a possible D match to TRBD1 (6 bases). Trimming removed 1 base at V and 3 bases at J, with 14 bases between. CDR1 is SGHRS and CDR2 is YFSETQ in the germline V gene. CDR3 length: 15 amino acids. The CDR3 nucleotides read TGCGCCAGCAGCTTGAATGGGGGCGACGGCTACGAGCAGTACTTC. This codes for CASSLNGGDGYEQYF. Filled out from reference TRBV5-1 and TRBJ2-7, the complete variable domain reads KAGVTQTPRYLIKTRGQQVTLSCSPISGHRSVSWYQQTPGQGLQFLFEYFSETQRNKGNFPGRFSGRQFSNSRSEMNVSTLELGDSALYLCASSLNGGDGYEQYFGPGTRLTVT.

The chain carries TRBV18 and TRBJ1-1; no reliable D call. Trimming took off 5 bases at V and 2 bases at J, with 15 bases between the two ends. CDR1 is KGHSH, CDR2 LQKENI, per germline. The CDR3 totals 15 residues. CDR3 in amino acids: CASSSSPSSNTEAFF. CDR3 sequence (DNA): TGTGCCAGCTCATCGTCGCCCAGTAGCAACACTGAAGCTTTCTTT.

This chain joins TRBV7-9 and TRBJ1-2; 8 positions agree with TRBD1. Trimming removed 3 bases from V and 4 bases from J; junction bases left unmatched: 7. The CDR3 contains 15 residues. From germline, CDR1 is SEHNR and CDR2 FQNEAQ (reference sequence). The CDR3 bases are TGTGCCAGCAGCTTGTCTCAGGGGGCGCGCTATGGCTACACCTTC. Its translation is CASSLSQGARYGYTF.

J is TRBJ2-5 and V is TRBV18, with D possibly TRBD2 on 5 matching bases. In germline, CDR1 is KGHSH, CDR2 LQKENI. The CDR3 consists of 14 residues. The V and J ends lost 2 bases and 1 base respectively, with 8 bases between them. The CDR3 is CASSPDGVQETQYF. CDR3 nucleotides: TGTGCCAGCTCACCAGACGGGGTCCAAGAGACCCAGTACTTC.

CDR3 sequence (DNA): TGTGCCAGCAGTTACCAAAACTACGAGCAGTACTTC. It is translated as CASSYQNYEQYF. The chain links TRBV6-2 or TRBV6-3 to TRBJ2-7; D unresolved. The CDR3 totals 12 residues. CDR1 and CDR2 from the germline V gene are MNHEY and SVGEGT. V gave up 2 bases and J gave up 3 bases, with 5 bases separating them.

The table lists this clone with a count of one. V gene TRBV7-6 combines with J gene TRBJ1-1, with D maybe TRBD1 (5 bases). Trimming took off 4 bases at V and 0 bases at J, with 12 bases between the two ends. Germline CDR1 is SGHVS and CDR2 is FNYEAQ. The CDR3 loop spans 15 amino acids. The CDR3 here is CASSSHMTVNTEAFF. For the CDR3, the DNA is TGTGCCAGCAGCTCACACATGACAGTGAACACTGAAGCTTTCTTT.

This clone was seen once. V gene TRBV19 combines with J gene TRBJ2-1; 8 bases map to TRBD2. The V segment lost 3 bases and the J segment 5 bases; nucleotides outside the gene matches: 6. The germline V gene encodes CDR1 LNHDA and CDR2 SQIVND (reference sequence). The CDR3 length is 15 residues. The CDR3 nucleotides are TGTGCCAGTAGTATGAGTAGCGGGGCCAACAATGAGCAGTTCTTC. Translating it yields CASSMSSGANNEQFF. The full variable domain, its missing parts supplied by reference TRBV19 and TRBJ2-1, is DGGITQSPKYLFRKEGQNVTLSCEQNLNHDAMYWYRQDPGQGLRLIYYSQIVNDFQKGDIAEGYSVSREKKESFPLTVTSAQKNPTAFYLCASSMSSGANNEQFFGPGTRLTVL.

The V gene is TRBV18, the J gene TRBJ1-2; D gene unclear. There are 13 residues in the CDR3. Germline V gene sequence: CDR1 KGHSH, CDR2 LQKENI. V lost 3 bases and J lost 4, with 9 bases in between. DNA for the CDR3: TGTGCCAGCTCACCCCCGTCCGTCTATGGCTACACCTTC. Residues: CASSPPSVYGYTF.

This CDR3 is CASSPLAGVVPSTDTQYF. As DNA, the CDR3 is TGTGCCAGCAGCCCGCTAGCGGGGGTTGTCCCTTCGACAGATACGCAGTATTTT. J is TRBJ2-3 and V is TRBV5-8, with 10 bases identical to TRBD2. V dropped 4 bases and J dropped 3; count of bases not matched to a gene: 14. The germline V gene has CDR1 SGHTS and CDR2 YDEGEE. The CDR3 covers 18 residues.

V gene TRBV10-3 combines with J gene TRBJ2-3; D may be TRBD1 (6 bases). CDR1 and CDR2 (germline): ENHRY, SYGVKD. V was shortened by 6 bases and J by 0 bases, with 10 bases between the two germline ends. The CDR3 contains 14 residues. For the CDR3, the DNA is TGTGCCATCAGGGAAGGGGGTAGCACAGATACGCAGTATTTT. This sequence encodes CAIREGGSTDTQYF.

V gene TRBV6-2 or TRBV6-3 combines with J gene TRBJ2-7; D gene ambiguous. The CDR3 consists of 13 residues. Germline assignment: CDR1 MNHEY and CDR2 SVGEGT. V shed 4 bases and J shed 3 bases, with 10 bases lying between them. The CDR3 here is CASSLRNLYEQYF. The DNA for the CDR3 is TGTGCCAGCAGTTTGCGGAACCTCTACGAGCAGTACTTC.

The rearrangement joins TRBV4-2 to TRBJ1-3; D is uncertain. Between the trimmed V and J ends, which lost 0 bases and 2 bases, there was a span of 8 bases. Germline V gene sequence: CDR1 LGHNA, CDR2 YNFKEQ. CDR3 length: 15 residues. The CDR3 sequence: CASSQDSRAGNTIYF. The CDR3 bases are TGTGCCAGCAGCCAAGATTCGCGGGCTGGAAACACCATATATTTT.

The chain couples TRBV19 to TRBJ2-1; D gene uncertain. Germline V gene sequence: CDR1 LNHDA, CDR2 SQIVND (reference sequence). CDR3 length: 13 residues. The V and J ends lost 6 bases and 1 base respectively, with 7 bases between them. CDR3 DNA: TGTGCCAGTAGAATGTCGTCCTACAATGAGCAGTTCTTC. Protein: CASRMSSYNEQFF.

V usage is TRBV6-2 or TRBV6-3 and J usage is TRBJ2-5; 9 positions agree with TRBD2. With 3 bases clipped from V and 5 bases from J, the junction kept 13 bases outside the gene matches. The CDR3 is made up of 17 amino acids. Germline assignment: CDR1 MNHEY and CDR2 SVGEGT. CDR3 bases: TGTGCCAGCAGTTATCTCGCGGCGGGGGGGGCCCGGGAGACCCAGTACTTC. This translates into CASSYLAAGGARETQYF.

CDR3 coding DNA: TGTGCCAGCAGTGCGGGAAGTGGCAATCAGCCCCAGCATTTT. Protein: CASSAGSGNQPQHF. This rearrangement joins TRBV2 to TRBJ1-5; D is uncertain. V lost 4 bases, J lost 2 bases, and 9 bases lay in between. The germline CDR1 and CDR2 sequences are SNHLY and FYNNEI. The CDR3 loop spans 14 amino acids.